A selection of T cell receptor beta chains follows, all from one sample in a study of blood T cell repertoires in COVID-19. TCRdb keeps only in-frame clones here, not all; method: immunoSEQ multiplex PCR. Of more than 90,000 clones listed, about 74% are singletons. Sequenced: peripheral blood. The receptors here all came from a man in his 70s with acute or convalescent COVID-19. Both conserved end residues are part of each CDR3. Fields, in order: D gene, clone size, J gene, V gene, CDR3 DNA, CDR3 protein. D genes are given only for firm matches. Some rows mark clone size as missing; the rest say once, few, many or name a class of expanded clone.

TRBD1 | NA | TRBJ2-2 | TRBV27 | TGTGCCATCTCAAGGACAGGTTGGAACACCGGGGAGCTGTTTTTT | CAISRTGWNTGELFF
NA | NA | TRBJ2-1 | TRBV7-2 | TGTGCCAGCAGCTTAGTGCTAGACAATGAGCAGTTCTTC | CASSLVLDNEQFF
NA | NA | TRBJ2-5 | TRBV18 | TGTGCCAGCTCACCGCCAGGGATCCAAGAGACCCAGTACTTC | CASSPPGIQETQYF
TRBD1 | once | TRBJ1-1 | TRBV5-6 | TGTGCCAGCAGCTTGTGGGACAGCGGTGAAGCTTTCTTT | CASSLWDSGEAFF
TRBD2 | NA | TRBJ2-2 | TRBV7-2 | TGTGCCAGCAGCTTAAAGAGCGGGGGCACCGGGGAGCTGTTTTTT | CASSLKSGGTGELFF
NA | few | TRBJ2-1 | TRBV5-8 | TGTGCCAGCAGCTTGTACGGGATCATCTACAATGAGCAGTTCTTC | CASSLYGIIYNEQFF
TRBD2 | NA | TRBJ2-7 | TRBV15 | TGTGCCACCAGCGGTGGACTAGCGGGAGTAAACGAGCAGTACTTC | CATSGGLAGVNEQYF
NA | NA | TRBJ2-2 | TRBV5-1 | TGCGCCAGCAGCTTGGACAGCCCGAACACCGGGGAGCTGTTTTTT | CASSLDSPNTGELFF
NA | NA | TRBJ1-2 | TRBV7-2 | TGTGCCAGCAGCTTAGCAAACAGCTATGGCTACACCTTC | CASSLANSYGYTF
TRBD1 | NA | TRBJ2-5 | TRBV18 | TGTGCCAGCTCACCACGACAGGGGGCCGGAGAGACCCAGTACTTC | CASSPRQGAGETQYF
TRBD2 | once | TRBJ2-7 | TRBV4-1 | TGCGCCAGCAGCCAAGTTAGCGGGAGCGGTCAGGGCGAGCAGTACTTC | CASSQVSGSGQGEQYF
NA | NA | TRBJ2-5 | TRBV4-2 | TGTGCCAGCAGCCAGCGAGGGGAGACCCAGTACTTC | CASSQRGETQYF
NA | few | TRBJ1-5 | TRBV3-1/TRBV3-2 | TGTGCCAGCAGCCAAGTCTGGTACATTAGCAATCAGCCCCAGCATTTT | CASSQVWYISNQPQHF
NA | NA | TRBJ2-1 | TRBV7-6 | TGTGCCAGCAGCTTAGCATCCGGGGGGCTATACAATGAGCAGTTCTTC | CASSLASGGLYNEQFF
NA | NA | TRBJ1-5 | TRBV5-1 | TGCGCCAGCAGCTTGGGCGGGGGGAGCAATCAGCCCCAGCATTTT | CASSLGGGSNQPQHF
NA | NA | TRBJ2-3 | TRBV11-2 | TGTGCCAGCACCCCTGGTTCAGGAAACACAGATACGCAGTATTTT | CASTPGSGNTDTQYF
TRBD1 | NA | TRBJ1-1 | TRBV12-3/TRBV12-4 | TGTGCCAGCAGTTCGAGACAGGGCCTTGAAGCTTTCTTT | CASSSRQGLEAFF
TRBD1 | few | TRBJ1-5 | TRBV6-5 | TGTGCCAGCAGGGACAGGCCAAATCAGCCCCAGCATTTT | CASRDRPNQPQHF
NA | NA | TRBJ2-7 | TRBV5-1 | TGCGCCAGCAGCTGGTACAGGAGCTCCTACGAGCAGTACTTC | CASSWYRSSYEQYF
TRBD1 | NA | TRBJ1-6 | TRBV7-6 | TGTGCCAGCAGCCGACAGGGAAATTCACCCCTCCACTTT | CASSRQGNSPLHF
NA | NA | TRBJ2-2 | TRBV12-3/TRBV12-4 | TGTGCCAGCAGTCTCACTAACACCGGGGAGCTGTTTTTT | CASSLTNTGELFF
NA | NA | TRBJ2-4 | TRBV9 | TGTGCCAGCAGCGTAGCCGGGGAGTCAAACATTCAGTACTTC | CASSVAGESNIQYF
TRBD2 | once | TRBJ2-1 | TRBV5-8 | TGTGCCAGCAGCTTGGGACTAGCGAACAATGAGCAGTTCTTC | CASSLGLANNEQFF
NA | NA | TRBJ1-2 | TRBV10-3 | TGTGCCATCAGTGTTTTCAGAGGAGGGGCTGAGGGCTACACCTTC | CAISVFRGGAEGYTF